The 17 T cell receptor beta chains below all came from one sample that was sequenced in a study of graft-versus-host responses after intestinal transplantation. What these receptors recognize is not known. Produced via immunoSEQ multiplex PCR; TCRdb's table is partial and in-frame only. The sample includes tens of thousands of clones, roughly 91% of them seen just once. Sequencing was performed on unstimulated CD8+ T cells sorted from spleen or lymph node cells, taken before intestinal transplant. The receptor source for this set is a human donor who received an intestinal transplant.

The CDR3 loop is CAHNRDRVLVNYGYTF. CDR3 bases: TGTGCCCACAACCGGGACAGGGTACTGGTAAACTATGGCTACACCTTC. The chain couples TRBV2 to TRBJ1-2; 9 bases are shared with TRBD1. Trimming took 11 bases from V and 2 from J; bases not matched to a gene: 15. The CDR3 is 16 residues long. The germline V gene has CDR1 SNHLY and CDR2 FYNNEI.

This clone has just one count. This chain links TRBV19 with TRBJ2-5; the match to TRBD2 covers 8 bases. From germline, CDR1 is LNHDA and CDR2 SQIVND (reference sequence). The CDR3 totals 15 residues. Unmatched junction bases numbered 10, after V lost 5 bases and J lost 5 bases. CDR3: CASSPSGTRGETQYF. The CDR3 region has the DNA TGTGCCAGTAGTCCGTCCGGGACTAGGGGCGAGACCCAGTACTTC.

V is TRBV27 and J is TRBJ2-3, with 8 bases identical to TRBD2. Germline CDR1 and CDR2: MNHEY and SMNVEV (reference sequence). The CDR3 is 13 amino acids. V shed 3 bases and J 8 bases; nucleotides not matched to a gene: 4. CDR3 nucleotide sequence: TGTGCCAGCAGTTTCGGGGGGGCCGCTACGCAGTATTTT. Translated: CASSFGGAATQYF.

The genes are TRBV6-1 and TRBJ1-1; TRBD1 matches 8 bases. V lost 10 bases, J lost 7 bases, and 11 bases stayed unmatched. CDR1 MNHNS and CDR2 SASEGT come from the germline V gene. The CDR3 contains 13 residues. The CDR3 coding sequence is TGTGCCACCCGAAACGGACAGGGCGGTGAAGCTTTCTTT. Translation gives CATRNGQGGEAFF.

J is TRBJ2-5 and V is TRBV5-1, with 14 bases aligning to TRBD2. V trimming: 4 bases; J trimming: 2 bases; junction bases outside the gene matches: 7. The CDR3 covers 17 residues. Looked up from germline, CDR1 is SGHRS and CDR2 is YFSETQ. CDR3 sequence: CASSEMTSGGGQETQYF. As DNA, the CDR3 is TGCGCCAGCAGCGAAATGACTAGCGGGGGGGGGCAAGAGACCCAGTACTTC.

The V gene is TRBV2, the J gene TRBJ2-2, with 8 bases aligning to TRBD1. The germline V gene has CDR1 SNHLY and CDR2 FYNNEI. The CDR3 sequence is 16 residues long. The trim removed 7 bases at V and 0 bases at J, leaving 7 bases unmatched. The CDR3 nucleotides read TGTGCCAGCACCTCCGGACAGGGCCCGAACACCGGGGAGCTGTTTTTT. Encoded protein: CASTSGQGPNTGELFF.

This chain links TRBV9 with TRBJ2-3; 13 bases line up with TRBD2. Germline V gives CDR1 SGDLS, CDR2 YYNGEE. The CDR3 length is 12 residues. V shed 3 bases, J shed 15 bases, and the junction held 4 bases outside the gene matches. CDR3 nucleotides: TGTGCCAGCAGCGGTACTAGCGGGGGGGCCTATTTT. Translation: CASSGTSGGAYF.

This clone was seen more than once but under ten times. The chain uses TRBV27 and TRBJ2-5; D perhaps matches TRBD2 (7 bases). The CDR3 is 15 residues long. CDR1 MNHEY and CDR2 SMNVEV come from the germline V gene (reference sequence). Trimming removed 7 bases from V and 4 bases from J, with 19 bases in between. The CDR3 region is CASTPLGGELETQYF. The CDR3 DNA is TGTGCCAGCACCCCGTTAGGGGGGGAGTTAGAGACCCAGTACTTC.

The chain has TRBV25-1 and TRBJ2-1, with D possibly TRBD1 on 7 matching bases. Germline V lookup: CDR1 MGHDK, CDR2 SYGVNS. V lost 3 bases and J 8 bases, leaving 11 bases between the germline ends. CDR3 length: 13 residues. The DNA for the CDR3 is TGTGCCAGCAGTGACAGGGGGGTGGATGAGCAGTTCTTC. Translation gives CASSDRGVDEQFF.

This chain connects TRBV9 to TRBJ2-2; D remains unclear. Germline V gives CDR1 SGDLS, CDR2 YYNGEE. The CDR3 contains 14 residues. V lost 4 bases and J lost 6, with 13 bases in between. The CDR3: CASSPGGSAGELFF. DNA for the CDR3: TGTGCCAGCAGCCCAGGTGGGTCGGCCGGGGAGCTGTTTTTT. Full variable domain (missing parts from reference TRBV9 and TRBJ2-2): DSGVTQTPKHLITATGQRVTLRCSPRSGDLSVYWYQQSLDQGLQFLIQYYNGEERAKGNILERFSAQQFPDLHSELNLSSLELGDSALYFCASSPGGSAGELFFGEGSRLTVL.

This chain joins TRBV19 and TRBJ2-1; a weak D match, TRBD2 (6 bases). V was pared by 6 bases and J by 8 bases, with 17 bases between. Germline V gene data show CDR1 as LNHDA and CDR2 as SQIVND (reference sequence). CDR3 length: 14 amino acids. The CDR3 coding sequence is TGTGCCAGTAGCCTGCGGGGCCCGGGGCATGAGCAGTTCTTC. As protein: CASSLRGPGHEQFF.

CDR3 region: CASSDSDSSMNTEAFF. As DNA, the CDR3 is TGTGCCAGCAGTGATTCGGACAGTTCCATGAACACTGAAGCTTTCTTT. V is TRBV6-1 and J is TRBJ1-1, with D maybe TRBD1 (6 bases). The CDR3 runs 16 residues. The germline gives CDR1 MNHNS, CDR2 SASEGT. The V and J ends lost 3 bases and 0 bases respectively, with 14 bases between them.

Remarks on this clone: The sample carries other DNA sequences with the same CDR3. The gene calls are TRBV4-1 and TRBJ2-5, with 7 bases lining up with TRBD2. Germline trimming cut 1 base from V and 2 bases from J; bases unmatched to any gene: 4. The CDR3 contains 15 residues. The germline V gene has CDR1 MGHRA and CDR2 YSYEKL. In nucleotides, the CDR3 is TGCGCCAGCAGCCAAGGGGGCGGGGGTCAAGAGACCCAGTACTTC. This translates into CASSQGGGGQETQYF.

The chain combines TRBV9 with TRBJ2-3; the D is unclear. V lost 0 bases and J lost 0, with 5 bases in between. This CDR3 has 14 amino acids. Germline V lookup: CDR1 SGDLS, CDR2 YYNGEE. The CDR3 spells CASSVDGSTDTQYF. CDR3 in DNA: TGTGCCAGCAGCGTAGATGGCAGCACAGATACGCAGTATTTT.

The V call is TRBV5-6, the J call TRBJ1-2; unclear D gene. In germline, CDR1 is SGHDT, CDR2 YYEEEE. The CDR3 sequence is 13 residues long. The ends were cut back, 3 bases at V and 4 bases at J, with 10 bases in the middle. CDR3 protein: CASSYQTGYGYTF. For the CDR3, the DNA is TGTGCCAGCAGCTACCAGACGGGCTATGGCTACACCTTC.

This clone was detected once. The chain links TRBV27 to TRBJ1-6, with D unresolved. The V gene's germline CDR1 is MNHEY and CDR2 SMNVEV (reference sequence). Trimming shortened V by 0 bases and J by 7 bases, and 7 bases separated the two germline ends. The CDR3 is 14 residues long. Here the CDR3 DNA reads TGTGCCAGCAGTTTATCGCCAGAAAATTCACCCCTCCACTTT. Its translation: CASSLSPENSPLHF.

The CDR3 DNA is TGTGCCAGCAGCCACAGGGGGCTTTCACCCCTCCACTTT. It codes for CASSHRGLSPLHF. V and J are TRBV4-2 and TRBJ1-6; TRBD1 matches at 8 bases. Germline CDR1 is LGHNA and CDR2 is YNFKEQ. Trimming at V came to 3 bases and at J to 9 bases, leaving 1 base not matched to a gene. The CDR3 runs to 13 residues.